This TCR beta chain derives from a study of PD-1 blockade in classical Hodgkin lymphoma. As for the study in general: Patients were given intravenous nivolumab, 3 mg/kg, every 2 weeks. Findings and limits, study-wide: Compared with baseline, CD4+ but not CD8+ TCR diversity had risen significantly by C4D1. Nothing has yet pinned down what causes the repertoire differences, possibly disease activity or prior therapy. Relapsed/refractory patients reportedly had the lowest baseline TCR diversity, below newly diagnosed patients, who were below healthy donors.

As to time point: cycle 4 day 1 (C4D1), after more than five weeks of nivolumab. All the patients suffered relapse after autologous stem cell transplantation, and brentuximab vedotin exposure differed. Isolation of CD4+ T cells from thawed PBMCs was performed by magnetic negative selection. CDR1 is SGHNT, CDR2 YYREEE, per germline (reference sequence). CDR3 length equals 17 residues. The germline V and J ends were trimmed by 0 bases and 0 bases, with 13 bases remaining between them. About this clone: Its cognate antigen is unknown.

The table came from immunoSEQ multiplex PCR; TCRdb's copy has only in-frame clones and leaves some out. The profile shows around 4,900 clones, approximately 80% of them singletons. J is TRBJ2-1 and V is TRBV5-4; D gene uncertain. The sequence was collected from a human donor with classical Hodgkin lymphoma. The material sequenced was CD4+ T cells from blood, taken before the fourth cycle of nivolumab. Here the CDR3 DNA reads TGTGCCAGCAGCTTGGTACCCCTGCAGAGCTCCTACAATGAGCAGTTCTTC. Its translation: CASSLVPLQSSYNEQFF. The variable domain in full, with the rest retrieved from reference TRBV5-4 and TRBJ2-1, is ETGVTQSPTHLIKTRGQQVTLRCSSQSGHNTVSWYQQALGQGPQFIFQYYREEENGRGNFPPRFSGLQFPNYSSELNVNALELDDSALYLCASSLVPLQSSYNEQFFGPGTRLTVL.